A single sample gave rise to the 30 T cell receptor beta chains below, sequenced in a study of blood T cells in healthy people across ages. The second PCR ran about 6 to 12 cycles with a sample-barcoded 5' primer and J-beta primers. Each CDR3 protein gets one entry after TCRdb re-called the 5' RACE reads with MiXCR. The profile shows 650,000 to 1,000,000 distinct CDR3 sequences, under 40% of them singletons. Material: blood. The receptors derive from a man younger than 35 in good health.

The chain carries TRBV4-3 and TRBJ1-5, with D possibly matching TRBD1 (5 bases). V lost 0 bases and J 0 bases, leaving 12 bases between the germline ends. The V gene's germline CDR1 is LGHNA and CDR2 YSLEER. The CDR3 loop spans 17 amino acids. The CDR3 loop reads CASSQDVAGVSNQPQHF. The CDR3 DNA follows: TGCGCCAGCAGCCAAGATGTTGCGGGGGTTAGCAATCAGCCCCAGCATTTT.

The chain uses TRBV5-1 and TRBJ2-1; 7 bases match TRBD1. Germline CDR1 reads SGHRS; CDR2 reads YFSETQ. V gave up 3 bases and J gave up 2 bases; unmatched junction bases: 5. This CDR3 has 15 amino acids. The CDR3 region is CASSWGRGTYNEQFF. The DNA of the CDR3 is TGCGCCAGCAGCTGGGGCAGGGGGACCTACAATGAGCAGTTCTTC.

V is TRBV14 and J is TRBJ2-3; a weak D match, TRBD1 (5 bases). Trimming took 0 bases from V and 2 from J, leaving 12 bases between them. Germline CDR1 SGHDN, CDR2 FVKESK. This CDR3 contains 16 residues. CDR3 protein: CASSQDVQALTDTQYF. For the CDR3, the DNA is TGTGCCAGCAGCCAAGATGTACAGGCCCTCACAGATACGCAGTATTTT.

The V call is TRBV3-1, the J call TRBJ1-2; D is uncertain. The length of the CDR3 is 18 residues. V shed 4 bases and J shed 2 bases, with 23 bases lying between them. Germline V gene lookup returns CDR1 LGHDT and CDR2 YNNKEL (reference sequence). The CDR3 spells CASSRPQDLAGKNYGYTF. CDR3 nucleotides: TGTGCCAGCAGCCGACCACAAGATTTGGCCGGGAAGAACTATGGCTACACCTTC.

The chain employs TRBV4-3 and TRBJ1-1, with D tentatively TRBD1 (5 bases). V was trimmed by 5 bases and J by 0 bases, leaving 13 bases between them. The germline CDR1 and CDR2 sequences are LGHNA and YSLEER. CDR3 length: 15 residues. The CDR3 coding sequence is TGCGCCAGCAGCTCTAGAGAGGGACTGAACACTGAAGCTTTCTTT. As protein: CASSSREGLNTEAFF.

This clonotype was detected many times. The V and J genes are TRBV12-3 or TRBV12-4 and TRBJ2-3; D is uncertain. V was clipped by 7 bases and J by 4 bases, with 9 bases between them. The CDR3 has 12 amino acids. CDR3 nucleotide sequence: TGTGCCAGCACTTCGGATCCAGATACGCAGTATTTT. It specifies CASTSDPDTQYF.

Concerning this clonotype itself: This may come from a read error, since a much larger clone is one base off. V and J are TRBV12-3 or TRBV12-4 and TRBJ2-4; D possibly matches TRBD1 or TRBD2 (5 bases each). Near its end, the DNA agrees better with TRBJ2-7, so the J call may be wrong. The CDR3 is 13 residues long. For the CDR3, the DNA is TGTGCCAGCAGAGCCGGGACCTTCTGCGAGCAGTACTTC. It is translated as CASRAGTFCEQYF.

The rearrangement links TRBV7-6 to TRBJ2-2; the match to TRBD1 covers 7 bases. V dropped 5 bases and J dropped 5; count of bases not matched to a gene: 8. The CDR3 has 15 residues. Germline V gives CDR1 SGHVS, CDR2 FNYEAQ. DNA for the CDR3: TGTGCCAGCAGCCCCGACAGGGTCGGAACCGGGGAGCTGTTTTTT. Protein sequence: CASSPDRVGTGELFF.

J is TRBJ1-1 and V is TRBV7-2; possibly TRBD1 for D (6 bases). V shed 1 base and J shed 1 base, with 13 bases lying between them. Per germline, CDR1 SGHTA and CDR2 FQGNSA. The CDR3 loop spans 16 amino acids. The CDR3 loop reads CASSLVGGRTNTEAFF. The CDR3 bases are TGTGCCAGCAGCTTAGTGGGGGGCCGAACGAACACTGAAGCTTTCTTT.

This clonotype has ten or more counts. This chain uses TRBV5-5 with TRBJ1-4; D gene unclear. The CDR3 consists of 15 residues. V lost 4 bases, J lost 7 bases, and 17 bases lay in between. Looked up from germline, CDR1 is SGHKS and CDR2 is YYEKEE (reference sequence). This CDR3 is CASSPPDVPGEKLFF. The CDR3 region has the DNA TGTGCCAGCAGCCCACCGGATGTCCCTGGTGAAAAACTGTTTTTT.

In this sample, this clonotype turned up a few times. V is TRBV3-1 and J is TRBJ1-5, with D hard to call. With 0 bases removed from V and 5 bases from J, the gap between germline ends came to 11 bases. CDR3 size: 15 residues. In germline, CDR1 is LGHDT, CDR2 YNNKEL (reference sequence). This CDR3 reads CASSQDRSPYQPQHF. CDR3 DNA: TGTGCCAGCAGCCAAGATCGCAGCCCCTATCAGCCCCAGCATTTT. The variable domain in full, with the rest retrieved from reference TRBV3-1 and TRBJ1-5, is DTAVSQTPKYLVTQMGNDKSIKCEQNLGHDTMYWYKQDSKKFLKIMFSYNNKELIINETVPNRFSPKSPDKAHLNLHINSLELGDSAVYFCASSQDRSPYQPQHFGDGTRLSIL.

This clonotype has a handful of counts. The chain links TRBV15 to TRBJ1-5; D remains ambiguous. Between the trimmed V and J ends, which lost 0 bases and 4 bases, there was a span of 7 bases. Germline V gives CDR1 LNHNV, CDR2 YYDKDF (reference sequence). CDR3 size: 14 residues. The CDR3 DNA is TGTGCCACCAGCAGAGATACAGTAAATCAGCCCCAGCATTTT. This translates into CATSRDTVNQPQHF.

This clonotype has just a few counts. The chain is built from TRBV28 and TRBJ2-1, with TRBD2 matching over 10 bases. This CDR3 has 15 amino acids. Losses at the gene ends were 7 bases for V and 7 bases for J; bases not matched to a gene: 10. Germline CDR1 is MDHEN and CDR2 is SYDVKM. The DNA of the CDR3 is TGTGCCAGCAACCCCGAGAGCGGGGGGGCGAATGAGCAGTTCTTC. Encoded protein: CASNPESGGANEQFF.

This rearrangement joins TRBV29-1 to TRBJ2-3; D remains ambiguous. The germline V gene has CDR1 SQVTM and CDR2 ANQGSEA. This CDR3 spans 16 amino acids. V was cut by 5 bases and J by 0 bases, with 18 bases left in between. In nucleotides, the CDR3 is TGCAGCGTTAAAACCCCCTCTTCCGCTAGCACAGATACGCAGTATTTT. This encodes CSVKTPSSASTDTQYF.

The V gene is TRBV20-1, the J gene TRBJ1-4; D may be TRBD1 (6 bases). CDR1 DFQATT and CDR2 SNEGSKA come from the germline V gene (reference sequence). V was pared by 6 bases and J by 5 bases, with 13 bases between. The CDR3 runs 13 residues. The CDR3, as DNA: TGCAGTGCACCGGGACACTACAATGAAAAACTGTTTTTT. Protein sequence: CSAPGHYNEKLFF.

This chain uses TRBV7-2 with TRBJ2-7, with D tentatively TRBD1 (5 bases). This CDR3 has 14 residues. Germline lookup yields CDR1 SGHTA and CDR2 FQGNSA. V was cut by 7 bases and J by 1 base, with 14 bases left in between. DNA of the CDR3: TGTGCCAGCACCCCAGGGAAGGGATCCTACGAGCAGTACTTC. As protein: CASTPGKGSYEQYF. Full variable domain (rest looked up from reference TRBV7-2 and TRBJ2-7): GAGVSQSPSNKVTEKGKDVELRCDPISGHTALYWYRQSLGQGLEFLIYFQGNSAPDKSGLPSDRFSAERTGGSVSTLTIQRTQQEDSAVYLCASTPGKGSYEQYFGPGTRLTVT.

The genes are TRBV20-1 and TRBJ1-5; D call uncertain. Germline V gene data show CDR1 as DFQATT and CDR2 as SNEGSKA (reference sequence). V shed 1 base and J shed 9 bases, with 13 bases lying between them. This CDR3 comprises 13 residues. CDR3 in DNA: TGCAGTGCTAGAGTACAGTCGGATCTGCCCCAGCATTTT. This translates into CSARVQSDLPQHF.

With regard to this clonotype: With a much larger clone just one base away, this may be a read error. This chain uses TRBV12-3 or TRBV12-4 with TRBJ2-3, with D unclear. This CDR3 is built from 11 residues. The CDR3 spells CAISLVRTQYF. The DNA for the CDR3 is TGTGCCATCAGTTTGGTGAGGACGCAGTATTTT.

V and J are TRBV12-5 and TRBJ2-1; D is undetermined. CDR1 is LGHNT and CDR2 is FRNRAP in the germline V gene. CDR3 length equals 11 residues. V lost 9 bases, J lost 1 base, and 4 bases lay in between. CDR3 in DNA: TGTGCTAGGGGGTCCTACAATGAGCAGTTCTTC. Its translation is CARGSYNEQFF. The whole variable domain, remainder taken from reference TRBV12-5 and TRBJ2-1, is DARVTQTPRHKVTEMGQEVTMRCQPILGHNTVFWYRQTMMQGLELLAYFRNRAPLDDSGMPKDRFSAEMPDATLATLKIQPSEPRDSAVYFCARGSYNEQFFGPGTRLTVL.

About this clonotype itself: Since a much larger clone is just one base distant, this may be a read error. V usage is TRBV12-3 or TRBV12-4 and J usage is TRBJ1-6, with D unresolved. The CDR3 runs to 14 residues. DNA of the CDR3: TGTGCCAGCAGTTTAAGGCAGGCGAACTCACCCCCCCACTTT. This sequence encodes CASSLRQANSPPHF.

This clonotype was seen repeatedly, ten times or more. This rearrangement joins TRBV7-2 to TRBJ2-1, with D possibly TRBD1 on 5 matching bases. The CDR3 consists of 14 residues. Germline V gene data show CDR1 as SGHTA and CDR2 as FQGNSA. With 5 bases removed from V and 8 bases from J, the gap between germline ends came to 16 bases. This CDR3 reads CASSPRGLSDEQFF. In DNA, the CDR3 is TGTGCCAGCAGCCCAAGGGGCTTATCGGATGAGCAGTTCTTC.

The chain has TRBV9 and TRBJ2-7; perhaps TRBD2 as D (5 bases). V shed 2 bases and J shed 7 bases, with 10 bases lying between them. The CDR3 covers 12 residues. Germline assignment: CDR1 SGDLS and CDR2 YYNGEE. For the CDR3, the DNA is TGTGCCAGCAGCGTCGGGGTTGGGGAGCAGTACTTC. It specifies CASSVGVGEQYF.

This clonotype was counted many times. V usage is TRBV12-3 or TRBV12-4 and J usage is TRBJ2-3; D assignment may be TRBD1 or TRBD2 (5 bases each). Trimming cost V 5 bases and J 2 bases, with 17 bases left between them. The CDR3 totals 16 residues. The CDR3, as DNA: TGTGCCAGCAGTCCGACCCTAGGGGACCCCACAGATACGCAGTATTTT. Translated, it gives CASSPTLGDPTDTQYF.

This clonotype was observed a handful of times. The rearrangement links TRBV25-1 to TRBJ1-1; D not certain. The germline CDR1 and CDR2 sequences are MGHDK and SYGVNS. CDR3 size: 13 residues. With 2 bases removed from V and 7 bases from J, the gap between germline ends came to 11 bases. CDR3 sequence (DNA): TGTGCCAGCAGTGAACTTCGCGATGATGAAGCTTTCTTT. Its translation: CASSELRDDEAFF. Filled out from reference TRBV25-1 and TRBJ1-1, the complete variable domain reads EADIYQTPRYLVIGTGKKITLECSQTMGHDKMYWYQQDPGMELHLIHYSYGVNSTEKGDLSSESTVSRIRTEHFPLTLESARPSHTSQYLCASSELRDDEAFFGQGTRLTVV.

V gene TRBV29-1 combines with J gene TRBJ2-1; D is uncertain. Germline-derived CDR1 and CDR2 are SQVTM and ANQGSEA. This CDR3 is built from 13 residues. Trimming removed 4 bases at V and 0 bases at J, with 7 bases between. DNA for the CDR3: TGCAGCGTTGCCTGGTTCTCCTACAATGAGCAGTTCTTC. Translation gives CSVAWFSYNEQFF.

V gene TRBV5-1 combines with J gene TRBJ2-5; TRBD1 aligns across 8 bases. CDR1 is SGHRS, CDR2 YFSETQ, per germline. CDR3 length: 17 residues. V lost 4 bases to trimming and J lost 1 base; unmatched junction nucleotides: 12. This CDR3 is CASSVGGTGLAQETQYF. CDR3 in DNA: TGCGCCAGCAGCGTGGGCGGGACAGGATTGGCCCAAGAGACCCAGTACTTC.

A few counts support this clonotype. The chain recombines TRBV20-1 with TRBJ1-4, with TRBD1 as a possible D gene (6 bases). The germline V and J ends were trimmed by 6 bases and 8 bases, with 16 bases remaining between them. The germline V gene has CDR1 DFQATT and CDR2 SNEGSKA (reference sequence). This CDR3 has 13 residues. The CDR3 coding sequence is TGCAGTGCAAAAGGGGGTTCAGAGGAAAAACTGTTTTTT. Protein product: CSAKGGSEEKLFF.

This clonotype was recorded many times. The V gene is TRBV12-3 or TRBV12-4, the J gene TRBJ2-1; 9 nucleotides match TRBD2. The J call may be in error: the DNA end matches TRBJ2-7 better. The CDR3 spans 15 residues. CDR3 sequence reads: CASSFSGGSYNEQYF. The CDR3 coding sequence is TGTGCCAGCAGTTTCAGCGGGGGGTCCTACAATGAGCAGTACTTC.

The table lists this clonotype with many counts. A read error may account for a junction end that differs from germline. The genes are TRBV7-9 and TRBJ2-7, with D perhaps TRBD1 (6 bases). The CDR3 extends over 13 amino acids. CDR1 SEHNR and CDR2 FQNEAQ come from the germline V gene (reference sequence). DNA for the CDR3: TGCGCCAGCAGCCCACAGGGTACTTACGAGCAGTACTTC. Amino acids: CASSPQGTYEQYF.

The genes are TRBV19 and TRBJ1-1, with D possibly being TRBD1 (5 bases). Between the trimmed V and J ends, which lost 4 bases and 1 base, there was a span of 10 bases. The CDR3 covers 14 residues. Germline-derived CDR1 and CDR2 are LNHDA and SQIVND (reference sequence). The CDR3 protein is CASSNQQENTEAFF. CDR3 DNA sequence: TGTGCCAGTAGTAACCAACAGGAGAACACTGAAGCTTTCTTT.